One sample yielded the 22 T cell receptor beta chains listed below, sequenced in a study of radiotherapy plus CTLA-4 blockade in lung cancer. Data came from immunoSEQ multiplex PCR; TCRdb stores just in-frame clones and leaves some out. The sample has 85,000 to 100,000 clones, approximately 75% seen once. Sample: peripheral blood, taken from a patient treated with radiotherapy plus ipilimumab. The receptors derive from a human donor with non-small cell lung cancer that progressed on radiotherapy plus ipilimumab.

This chain links TRBV7-2 with TRBJ2-7; 8 bases are shared with TRBD2. The CDR3 has 14 amino acids. CDR1 and CDR2 (germline): SGHTA, FQGNSA. V gave up 4 bases and J gave up 3 bases; unmatched junction bases: 5. CDR3 coding DNA: TGTGCCAGCAGCTCCCGGCGGGAGGACTACGAGCAGTACTTC. Translated: CASSSRREDYEQYF.

This rearrangement joins TRBV11-2 to TRBJ2-5; D is possibly TRBD1 (6 bases). The V end lost 3 bases, the J end lost 5 bases, and 10 bases lay between the germline ends. The CDR3 has 13 amino acids. The germline V gene has CDR1 SGHAT and CDR2 FQNNGV. The CDR3 spells CASSFTGSETQYF. The CDR3 DNA reads TGTGCCAGCAGCTTTACAGGGTCGGAGACCCAGTACTTC.

J is TRBJ1-1 and V is TRBV29-1; D unresolved. The CDR3 is 11 amino acids. Germline-derived CDR1 and CDR2 are SQVTM and ANQGSEA. V lost 4 bases to trimming and J lost 3 bases, with 6 bases between them. The CDR3 DNA reads as TGCAGCGTTGTATACTACACTGAAGCTTTCTTT. Encoded protein: CSVVYYTEAFF.

This clone has just a few counts. The CDR3 region has the DNA TGCGCCAGCAGCCCGCAGGGGGTAGGAAACACTGAAGCTTTCTTT. This gives the protein CASSPQGVGNTEAFF. The chain is built from TRBV5-1 and TRBJ1-1, with 7 bases matching TRBD1. The CDR3 is made up of 15 amino acids. Germline V gives CDR1 SGHRS, CDR2 YFSETQ. Germline trimming cut 4 bases from V and 2 bases from J; bases unmatched to any gene: 8.

The V gene is TRBV11-2, the J gene TRBJ1-2; D gene ambiguous. Germline V gene data show CDR1 as SGHAT and CDR2 as FQNNGV. V dropped 0 bases and J dropped 4 bases, with 9 bases sitting between them. This CDR3 is 14 amino acids long. The CDR3 nucleotides read TGTGCCAGCAGCTTAGATATACAGCCCTATGGCTACACCTTC. Translated, it gives CASSLDIQPYGYTF. Full variable domain (rest looked up from reference TRBV11-2 and TRBJ1-2): EAGVAQSPRYKIIEKRQSVAFWCNPISGHATLYWYQQILGQGPKLLIQFQNNGVVDDSQLPKDRFSAERLKGVDSTLKIQPAKLEDSAVYLCASSLDIQPYGYTFGSGTRLTVV.

J is TRBJ2-1 and V is TRBV9; D is uncertain. The V gene's germline CDR1 is SGDLS and CDR2 YYNGEE. Trimming left V 3 bases short and J 0 bases short, with 10 bases between. This CDR3 has 15 residues. CDR3 in DNA: TGTGCCAGCAGCGCAGACGTGGGCTCCTACAATGAGCAGTTCTTC. It specifies CASSADVGSYNEQFF.

The chain combines TRBV10-3 with TRBJ1-5; maybe TRBD1 (6 bases). V was pared by 5 bases and J by 5 bases, with 10 bases between. Germline V lookup: CDR1 ENHRY, CDR2 SYGVKD. This CDR3 is built from 13 residues. DNA for the CDR3: TGTGCCATCAGTCAAGGGGGGGATCAGCCCCAGCATTTT. Its protein product is CAISQGGDQPQHF.

CDR3 nucleotide sequence: TGTGCCATCAGTGGACAGAGCTCCTACAATGAGCAGTTCTTC. Translated: CAISGQSSYNEQFF. This chain joins TRBV10-3 and TRBJ2-1, with D tentatively TRBD1 (5 bases). Between the trimmed V and J ends, which lost 4 bases and 0 bases, there was a span of 7 bases. CDR1 and CDR2 (germline): ENHRY, SYGVKD. The CDR3 has 14 residues.

This sequence joins TRBV19 and TRBJ2-1; 10 positions agree with TRBD2. The V gene's germline CDR1 is LNHDA and CDR2 SQIVND (reference sequence). This CDR3 region has 15 residues. V shed 5 bases and J 4 bases; nucleotides not matched to a gene: 5. CDR3 nucleotide sequence: TGTGCCAGTAGTGCCGGGACTAGCGCGTACAATGAGCAGTTCTTC. This encodes CASSAGTSAYNEQFF.

The rearrangement joins TRBV5-1 to TRBJ2-5, with TRBD1 identical over 8 bases. Germline assignment: CDR1 SGHRS and CDR2 YFSETQ. The junction had 1 base not matched to a gene; V was cut back by 2 bases and J by 1 base. The CDR3 covers 14 residues. CDR3 nucleotide sequence: TGCGCCAGCAGCTTTGGACAGGGCCAAGAGACCCAGTACTTC. Translating gives CASSFGQGQETQYF.

This clone was picked up one time. This chain joins TRBV27 and TRBJ2-3; perhaps TRBD2 as D (7 bases). The CDR3 sequence is 17 residues long. V was pared by 1 base and J by 1 base, with 15 bases between. Germline V gene data show CDR1 as MNHEY and CDR2 as SMNVEV (reference sequence). The CDR3 here is CASSLLRGGSGTDTQYF. The CDR3 DNA follows: TGTGCCAGCAGTTTATTAAGGGGGGGTAGCGGCACAGATACGCAGTATTTT.

This clone was detected only once. The chain recombines TRBV19 with TRBJ2-1; perhaps TRBD2 as D (5 bases). This CDR3 contains 14 residues. Germline V lookup: CDR1 LNHDA, CDR2 SQIVND (reference sequence). V gave up 3 bases and J gave up 7 bases, with 13 bases separating them. The CDR3 DNA reads TGTGCCAGTAGTATTTACGGGGTTCTAAATGAGCAGTTCTTC. This translates into CASSIYGVLNEQFF.

This clone has only one observation. V usage is TRBV6-5 and J usage is TRBJ1-1; maybe TRBD1 (5 bases). CDR1 is MNHEY, CDR2 SVGAGI, per germline. CDR3 length equals 14 residues. Trimming cost V 6 bases and J 1 base, with 12 bases left between them. CDR3 sequence reads: CASSLLRGNTEAFF. DNA for the CDR3: TGTGCCAGCAGCCTACTGAGGGGGAACACTGAAGCTTTCTTT.

This chain connects TRBV11-1 to TRBJ2-1; tentatively, D is TRBD1 (7 bases). V gave up 6 bases and J gave up 10 bases, with 10 bases separating them. Per germline, CDR1 SGHAT and CDR2 FQDESV (reference sequence). This CDR3 contains 11 residues. As DNA, the CDR3 is TGTGCCAGCAGTCCAGGGGGGGAGCAGTTCTTC. This sequence encodes CASSPGGEQFF.

This chain uses TRBV28 with TRBJ1-4; D is unresolved. V was cut by 7 bases and J by 6 bases, with 12 bases left in between. Looked up from germline, CDR1 is MDHEN and CDR2 is SYDVKM. CDR3 length equals 13 residues. The CDR3 DNA reads TGTGCCAGCATCTCTCCCATCGATGAAAAACTGTTTTTT. Amino acid sequence: CASISPIDEKLFF.

The chain joins TRBV2 to TRBJ2-2; D possibly corresponds to TRBD1 (5 bases). The CDR3 runs 14 residues. Trimming pared 2 bases from V and 3 bases from J, leaving 7 bases between. Germline assignment: CDR1 SNHLY and CDR2 FYNNEI. The CDR3 bases are TGTGCCAGCAGTGAATCAGGGTACACCGGGGAGCTGTTTTTT. This sequence encodes CASSESGYTGELFF.

This clone was detected only a few times. The genes are TRBV9 and TRBJ2-1; D possibly corresponds to TRBD2 (6 bases). Germline-derived CDR1 and CDR2 are SGDLS and YYNGEE. V was shortened by 3 bases and J by 8 bases, with 15 bases between the two germline ends. The CDR3 is made up of 14 amino acids. The CDR3 DNA follows: TGTGCCAGCAGCGAGGGGACTTATCGGGATGAGCAGTTCTTC. It translates to CASSEGTYRDEQFF.

This clone was observed a single time. The chain combines TRBV9 with TRBJ2-2, with TRBD2 as a possible D gene (5 bases). Between the trimmed V and J ends, which lost 0 bases and 6 bases, there was a span of 12 bases. The CDR3 is 15 amino acids. CDR1 and CDR2 (germline): SGDLS, YYNGEE. The CDR3 DNA reads as TGTGCCAGCAGCGTAGGAGGGAGTCTCGCCGGGGAGCTGTTTTTT. Translated, it gives CASSVGGSLAGELFF.

This rearrangement joins TRBV18 to TRBJ1-5; 10 bases map to TRBD1. After removal of 6 bases from V and 8 bases from J, the junction contained 10 bases not matched to a gene. Germline V gene sequence: CDR1 KGHSH, CDR2 LQKENI. The CDR3 is made up of 15 amino acids. The CDR3 DNA is TGTGCCAGCTCGCCCGGGACAGGGGCACGAGAGCCCCAGCATTTT. This sequence encodes CASSPGTGAREPQHF.

The table lists this clone with a few counts. The V gene is TRBV5-4, the J gene TRBJ2-5; the match to TRBD2 covers 8 bases. CDR3 length equals 16 residues. Trimming removed 5 bases from V and 2 bases from J; junction bases left unmatched: 11. Germline V gene lookup returns CDR1 SGHNT and CDR2 YYREEE (reference sequence). The CDR3 loop reads CASSPTSGGRQETQYF. CDR3 nucleotide sequence: TGTGCCAGCAGTCCCACAAGCGGGGGACGTCAAGAGACCCAGTACTTC. Full variable domain (remainder filled in from reference TRBV5-4 and TRBJ2-5): ETGVTQSPTHLIKTRGQQVTLRCSSQSGHNTVSWYQQALGQGPQFIFQYYREEENGRGNFPPRFSGLQFPNYSSELNVNALELDDSALYLCASSPTSGGRQETQYFGPGTRLLVL.

This rearrangement joins TRBV25-1 to TRBJ2-1, with 10 bases matching TRBD1. This CDR3 is 16 amino acids long. V lost 4 bases, J lost 7 bases, and 10 bases stayed unmatched. CDR1 is MGHDK, CDR2 SYGVNS, per germline. Here the CDR3 DNA reads TGTGCCAGCAGTGCGCTGGGACAGGGGATTCAAAATGAGCAGTTCTTC. It encodes CASSALGQGIQNEQFF.

The chain combines TRBV7-6 with TRBJ1-3; perhaps TRBD1 as D (5 bases). This CDR3 spans 13 amino acids. Trimming removed 9 bases from V and 0 bases from J, with 9 bases in between. From germline, CDR1 is SGHVS and CDR2 FNYEAQ. CDR3 bases: TGTGCCAGTGGGACGGGCTCTGGAAACACCATATATTTT. It codes for CASGTGSGNTIYF. Combining the CDR3 with reference TRBV7-6 and TRBJ1-3 gives the whole variable domain GAGVSQSPRYKVTKRGQDVALRCDPISGHVSLYWYRQALGQGPEFLTYFNYEAQQDKSGLPNDRFSAERPEGSISTLTIQRTEQRDSAMYRCASGTGSGNTIYFGEGSWLTVV.